The following is a T cell receptor beta chain sequence with its context. The antigen remains undetermined. Once obtained from cultured CD4+ T cells, the DNA was sequenced using the Oncomine TCR Beta short-read assay. TCRdb ran MiXCR on the PCR reads and lists one entry per CDR3 protein. The sample comprises around 15,000 distinct CDR3 sequences, approximately 55% of which are singletons, and 3.5% to 5% rests with the top ten. CDR1 and CDR2 from the germline V gene are MNHEY and SVGEGT. This CDR3 has 15 residues. With 5 bases clipped from V and 7 bases from J, the junction kept 8 bases outside the gene matches. The data originate from a study of vaccination and CD4 T cells after COVID-19. About the study: Convalescent patients, SARS-CoV-2 positive by nasal swab PCR, comprised about 10 mild cases and one severe case. There were six male and four female convalescents, and two of them were Hispanic.

As to treatment: approximately 9-day PBMC culture with coronavirus spike peptide pools or control peptides (ViraFEST assay). The sample in question was CD4+ T cells from blood, cultured in vitro, obtained before SARS-CoV-2 vaccination. The V and J genes are TRBV6-2 or TRBV6-3 and TRBJ2-2, with 9 positions matching TRBD2. The TCR sequence derives from a human donor who had recovered from COVID-19. CDR3: CASSPLAGGIGELFF. The CDR3, as DNA: TGTGCCAGCAGTCCCCTGGCGGGAGGGATCGGGGAGCTGTTTTTT.